This T cell receptor (beta chain) was identified in a study of T cells after yellow fever vaccination (dated by TCRdb to about 2019). At the level of the whole study: The SMART-Seq v4 Ultra Low Input RNA kit was used to prepare libraries from fractions with low cell numbers. To track T-cell clones before and after primary and booster YFV17D yellow fever vaccination, bulk TCR alpha and beta repertoires were sequenced longitudinally. Two healthy male donors, one aged 18 to 30 and one aged 30 to 40 years, made up the cohort. Blood was collected at multiple timepoints before and after primary and secondary immunization, and bulk PBMC replicates and cell subsets were isolated. Beyond this particular receptor, the publication reports: Compared with the primary T-cell response, the secondary T-cell response was weaker but faster, peaking on day 5 rather than day 15. Computational filtering was needed because FACS-sorted repertoires could contain abundant contaminating clonotypes from the bulk population. A small fraction of clonotypes showed up in both the CD4 and CD8 compartments, probably as a result of convergent recombination. After the booster, most clones that had expanded after primary vaccination were detected again (around 96% of CD4 and about 88% of CD8), suggesting broad maintenance of memory. The study included only two donors, which limits how far the findings can be generalized.

The treatment or condition label, as the study defines it: live attenuated yellow fever vaccine strain. PBMCs were isolated from peripheral blood using a standard Ficoll-Paque protocol. CD4 and CD8 T-cell fractions were isolated with Dynabeads CD4 and CD8 positive selection kits. RNA was extracted with TriZol from bulk PBMCs, CD4 and CD8 fractions, and dextramer-positive and dextramer-negative fractions. This clonotype was counted a single time. Its antigen remains undetermined. Base qualities are not at hand, and no much larger clone is one base apart. A single read counts as weak evidence. TCRdb names Illumina NovaSeq 6000 as the instrument used. TCR cDNA was synthesized by 5'RACE template switching, which introduced a universal primer site and unique molecular identifiers. Priming for cDNA synthesis came from both the TCR alpha and TCR beta constant segments. Two PCR steps were used to amplify libraries, with sample barcodes and sequencing adapters being added in the second step. Sequencing of libraries was performed on Illumina HiSeq 2500 (2x100 bp) or NovaSeq (2x150 bp). On the authors' methods: MIGEC was used to demultiplex reads and collapse the reads into UMI consensus sequences, and MiXCR was used for V(D)J alignment. Clonotypes responding to the vaccine were identified with edgeR on replicate PBMC samples, with the criteria of FDR below 0.01 and a log2 fold change above 5 up to day 15. Each bulk clonotype was labeled CD4 or CD8 based on which sequenced repertoire, CD4 or CD8, contained the clonotype at higher abundance. The public reads were quality trimmed at Q25 with fastp and then assembled into clones with MiXCR by TCRdb, keeping productive beta chains. Each CDR3 protein gets just one entry, which takes the most common genes and DNA from the rows behind it. TCRdb's processing, not the authors', yielded these V and J calls. This sample holds some 340,000 distinct CDR3 sequences; about 10% were observed only once. Under 4% of the sample is in the top ten clones.

This TCR was recovered from a man between 18 and 35 years old who received the YFV17D yellow fever vaccine. Sequencing was performed on CD4+ T cells sorted from PBMCs, taken 45 days after the yellow fever booster vaccination.

In nucleotides, the sequence is TGTGCCAGCAGCGGCCGGGACAGGTCACAAGAGACCCAGTACTTC. The translation is CASSGRDRSQETQYF. The rearranged chain carries TRBV3-2 and TRBJ2-5; the table's D call, TRBD1, was not checked against the DNA. TRBV3-2 is described as a pseudogene. Taken from cysteine to phenylalanine, the CDR3 has 15 residues. Only CDR3 DNA remains: 45 bases, in frame from the first base.